This entry describes one T cell receptor beta chain. The CDR3 is 15 residues long. V dropped 11 bases and J dropped 4; count of bases not matched to a gene: 12. The germline V gene has CDR1 MRHNA and CDR2 SNTAGT. Some clones are missing from TCRdb's copy, which holds only in-frame ones; the method was immunoSEQ multiplex PCR. The sample contains roughly 150,000 clones, 75% to 90% of which appear only once. This record belongs to a study of blood T cell repertoires in COVID-19. The specimen was peripheral blood. The TCR sequence derives from a human donor in a cohort sampled during active COVID-19. The V gene is TRBV6-4, the J gene TRBJ2-3; 10 nucleotides line up with TRBD2. The CDR3 loop reads CASSPSGGDADTQYF. The CDR3 DNA reads TGTGCCTCTTCGCCCAGCGGGGGGGACGCAGATACGCAGTATTTT.